Below, 9 T cell receptor beta chains from the same sample are listed, as sequenced in a study of T-cell memory formation after mild COVID-19 (dated by TCRdb to the early 2020s). Receptor amplification or capture employed 5' RACE. These reads were obtained on an Illumina NovaSeq 6000. TCRdb cleaned the public reads at Q25 with fastp, built clones with MiXCR and kept in-frame beta chains. Rows merge per CDR3 protein into single entries with the most common DNA and genes. The sample profile shows 250,000 or so distinct CDR3 sequences; roughly 17% of them were found once. The top ten clonotypes cover approximately 22% of the sample. Sequencing was done on a sample of PBMCs or a T cell subset sorted from them (not recorded which). These receptors came from a man aged 18 to 30 who had mild COVID-19 (a few samples of this study predate the infection). The sample titles of this study are shuffled in the database, so cell type and time point are left out; the donor was told from shared clones.

The rearrangement uses TRBV18 and TRBJ2-7; no clear D. The germline gives CDR1 KGHSH, CDR2 LQKENI. The CDR3 covers 14 residues. V lost 4 bases and J lost 2, with 12 bases in between. The CDR3 loop reads CASSQSGVAYEQYV. For the CDR3, the DNA is TGTGCCAGCTCACAGTCAGGCGTGGCCTACGAGCAGTACGTC.

In DNA form, the CDR3 reads TGTGCCAGCAGCAAAATGCTGTGGGATTTGGAGACCCAGTACTTC. Amino acids: CASSKMLWDLETQYF. The genes are TRBV11-2 and TRBJ2-5; D uncertain. Trimming left V 5 bases short and J 5 bases short, with 18 bases between. The germline V gene has CDR1 SGHAT and CDR2 FQNNGV. The CDR3 loop spans 15 amino acids.

This clonotype was counted a single time. The chain combines TRBV18 with TRBJ1-4; 7 nucleotides align to TRBD1. The V segment lost 3 bases and the J segment 7 bases; nucleotides outside the gene matches: 5. Germline loops: CDR1 KGHSH, CDR2 LQKENI. The CDR3 has 14 amino acids. CDR3 DNA sequence: TGTGCCAGCTCACCCCCAGGGGGAGGTGAAAAACTGTTTTTT. Encoded protein: CASSPPGGGEKLFF.

The gene calls are TRBV5-4 and TRBJ1-5; D uncertain. The CDR3 is 14 amino acids. V was cut by 2 bases and J by 7 bases, with 13 bases left in between. Per germline, CDR1 SGHNT and CDR2 YYREEE (reference sequence). The CDR3, as DNA: TGTGCCAGCAGCTTTACTTTCGGCCGGCAGCCCCAGCATTTT. This translates into CASSFTFGRQPQHF. The entire variable domain, with the rest obtained from reference TRBV5-4 and TRBJ1-5, is as follows: ETGVTQSPTHLIKTRGQQVTLRCSSQSGHNTVSWYQQALGQGPQFIFQYYREEENGRGNFPPRFSGLQFPNYSSELNVNALELDDSALYLCASSFTFGRQPQHFGDGTRLSIL.

The CDR3 reads CASSLDRRSGYTF. Written as DNA, the CDR3 is TGTGCCAGCAGCTTAGATCGGCGTAGCGGCTACACCTTC. The chain recombines TRBV7-2 with TRBJ1-2; D uncertain. The CDR3 consists of 13 residues. Trimming pared 1 base from V and 8 bases from J, leaving 11 bases between. CDR1 is SGHTA, CDR2 FQGNSA, per germline.

This clonotype was picked up a small number of times. The rearrangement links TRBV5-1 to TRBJ2-2, with TRBD1 identical over 9 bases. This CDR3 region has 16 residues. Germline trimming cut 0 bases from V and 3 bases from J; bases unmatched to any gene: 3. CDR1 is SGHRS, CDR2 YFSETQ, per germline. CDR3 amino acids: CASSLGDREDTGELFF. The CDR3 nucleotides are TGCGCCAGCAGCTTGGGGGACAGGGAGGACACCGGGGAGCTGTTTTTT.

J is TRBJ2-5 and V is TRBV27, with D possibly being TRBD1 or TRBD2 (6 bases each). Germline-derived CDR1 and CDR2 are MNHEY and SMNVEV (reference sequence). V lost 1 base and J 3 bases, leaving 9 bases between the germline ends. This CDR3 comprises 14 residues. CDR3 sequence reads: CASSLWGAEETQYF. The CDR3 DNA reads as TGTGCCAGCAGTTTATGGGGGGCGGAAGAGACCCAGTACTTC.

J is TRBJ1-2 and V is TRBV29-1; D perhaps matches TRBD1 (5 bases). The CDR3 has 13 residues. The ends were cut back, 3 bases at V and 7 bases at J, with 15 bases in the middle. Germline assignment: CDR1 SQVTM and CDR2 ANQGSEA. CDR3 sequence (DNA): TGCAGCGTTGAGAATTTGCGGGGCCGTGGCTACACCTTC. It codes for CSVENLRGRGYTF.

The chain is built from TRBV7-2 and TRBJ2-2, with a possible D match to TRBD1 (5 bases). The CDR3 is 16 residues long. With 0 bases removed from V and 6 bases from J, the gap between germline ends came to 14 bases. Germline V gives CDR1 SGHTA, CDR2 FQGNSA. The CDR3 loop is CASSLATAWGAGELFF. CDR3 coding DNA: TGTGCCAGCAGCTTAGCCACAGCCTGGGGCGCCGGGGAGCTGTTTTTT.